This T cell receptor (beta chain) originates from a study of blood T cells in healthy people across ages. At the level of the study: The capture of about one barcoded beta molecule per two T cells was achieved by template switching.

Regarding the study as a whole: A roughly linear age-dependent decrease characterized TCR beta diversity per million T cells. Higher diversity and more naive CD4+ cells were features of long-lived donors, compared to aged donors.

Concerning this clonotype: Its antigen is currently unknown.

PCR was performed a second time for about 6 to 11 cycles using a sample-barcoded 5' primer and a J-beta primer mix. TCRdb itself ran the 5' RACE reads through MiXCR, one entry per CDR3 protein. This sample yields about 570,000 distinct CDR3 sequences, of which roughly 29% are seen a single time; 15% to 20% belongs to the top ten. The CDR3 runs to 17 residues. V was trimmed by 2 bases and J by 0 bases, leaving 16 bases between them. Germline values: CDR1 SGHAT, CDR2 FQNNGV. The chain is built from TRBV11-2 and TRBJ2-5; the D gene is possibly TRBD1 (6 bases). The sequencing sample was made of blood. The receptor's source is a woman in her seventies in good health. CDR3 protein: CASSLRGTTGNQETQYF. CDR3 bases: TGTGCCAGCAGCTTAAGGGGGACGACGGGGAACCAAGAGACCCAGTACTTC.